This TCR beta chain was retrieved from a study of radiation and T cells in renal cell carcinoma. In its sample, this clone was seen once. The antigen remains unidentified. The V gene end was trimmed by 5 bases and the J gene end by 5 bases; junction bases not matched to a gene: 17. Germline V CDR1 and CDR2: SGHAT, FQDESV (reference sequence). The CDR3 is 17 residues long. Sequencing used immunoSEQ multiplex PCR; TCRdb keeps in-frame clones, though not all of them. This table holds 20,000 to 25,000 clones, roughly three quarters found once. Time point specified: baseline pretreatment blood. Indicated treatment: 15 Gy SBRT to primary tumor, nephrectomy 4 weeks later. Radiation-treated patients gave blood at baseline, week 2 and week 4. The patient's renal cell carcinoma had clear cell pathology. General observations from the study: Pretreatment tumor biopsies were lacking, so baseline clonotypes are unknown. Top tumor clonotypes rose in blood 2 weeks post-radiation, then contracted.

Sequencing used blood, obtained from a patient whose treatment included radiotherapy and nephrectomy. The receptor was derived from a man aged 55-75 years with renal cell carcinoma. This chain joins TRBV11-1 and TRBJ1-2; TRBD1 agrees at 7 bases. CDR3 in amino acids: CASSNQWTGQPKYGYTF. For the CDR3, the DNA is TGTGCCAGCAGCAATCAATGGACGGGACAGCCGAAATATGGCTACACCTTC.